The 32 T cell receptor beta chains below come from one sample, sequenced in a study of response to subunit inactivated influenza vaccine. Each CDR3 protein is one row after TCRdb ran MiXCR on the RT-PCR reads. The sample yields roughly 780,000 distinct CDR3 sequences, approximately 17% seen once. Source: PBMCs from blood, taken approximately 5 days after vaccination. The source is a man aged 50 to 59 who received an inactivated influenza vaccine.

This clonotype was counted only a few times. The chain uses TRBV9 and TRBJ2-5; D gene unclear. In germline, CDR1 is SGDLS, CDR2 YYNGEE. Deletions cut 0 bases from V and 5 bases from J, with 11 bases between. This CDR3 has 14 residues. CDR3 sequence reads: CASSVAQVAETQYF. The CDR3 nucleotides are TGTGCCAGCAGCGTAGCTCAGGTAGCTGAGACCCAGTACTTC.

The chain carries TRBV7-2 and TRBJ2-1; 8 bases match TRBD2. The trim removed 1 base at V and 8 bases at J, leaving 10 bases unmatched. From germline, CDR1 is SGHTA and CDR2 FQGNSA. The CDR3 is 16 amino acids. CDR3 amino acids: CASSLGGLVSFDEQFF. CDR3 DNA: TGTGCCAGCAGCTTAGGGGGACTAGTAAGTTTCGATGAGCAGTTCTTC.

This clonotype was observed a handful of times. The chain carries TRBV11-1 and TRBJ2-1; 12 bases agree with TRBD2. J gave up 9 bases and V 5 bases, and 20 bases lay outside the gene matches. This CDR3 is 19 amino acids long. CDR1 and CDR2 (germline): SGHAT, FQDESV (reference sequence). The CDR3 reads CASSPNLAGGLQDGSEQFF. CDR3 nucleotides: TGTGCCAGCAGCCCCAACCTAGCGGGGGGGCTTCAGGATGGAAGTGAGCAGTTCTTC.

The rearrangement links TRBV12-3 or TRBV12-4 to TRBJ1-3; TRBD1 agrees at 7 bases. The CDR3 loop spans 15 amino acids. Unmatched junction bases numbered 4, after V lost 5 bases and J lost 0 bases. The CDR3 coding sequence is TGTGCCAGCAGTACTGCAGGGGGCTCTGGAAACACCATATATTTT. It encodes CASSTAGGSGNTIYF.

The rearrangement uses TRBV19 and TRBJ2-1; 9 nucleotides line up with TRBD2. The CDR3 runs to 15 residues. Looked up from germline, CDR1 is LNHDA and CDR2 is SQIVND (reference sequence). The trim removed 5 bases at V and 4 bases at J, leaving 6 bases unmatched. CDR3 bases: TGTGCCAGTAGTGCTTTACTAGCGGGTTACAATGAGCAGTTCTTC. Encoded protein: CASSALLAGYNEQFF.

This clonotype has a count of ten or more. This chain joins TRBV5-1 and TRBJ2-7, with D hard to call. The CDR3 has 13 residues. Germline values: CDR1 SGHRS, CDR2 YFSETQ. Trimming stripped 4 bases from V and 3 bases from J, with 11 bases between. The CDR3 loop is CASSPQPGYEQYF. CDR3 DNA sequence: TGCGCCAGCAGCCCACAACCCGGCTACGAGCAGTACTTC.

At least ten counts were recorded for this clonotype. The chain has TRBV12-3 or TRBV12-4 and TRBJ2-5, with D perhaps matching TRBD1 (6 bases). CDR3 length: 14 amino acids. Trimming removed 1 base at V and 2 bases at J, with 8 bases between. The chain's CDR3 is CASSLGGQQETQYF. The CDR3 DNA reads TGTGCCAGCAGTTTAGGTGGACAGCAAGAGACCCAGTACTTC.

This clonotype showed up many times. This chain connects TRBV20-1 to TRBJ2-1, with a weak D call TRBD2 (6 bases). CDR3 size: 13 residues. Deletions cut 6 bases from V and 6 bases from J, with 15 bases between. Germline V lookup: CDR1 DFQATT, CDR2 SNEGSKA (reference sequence). The CDR3 loop reads CSAPGLRGNEQFF. The CDR3, as DNA: TGCAGTGCGCCGGGACTTCGAGGCAATGAGCAGTTCTTC.

The CDR3 nucleotides are TGCAGTGTTACAACTAGCGGGCGAACCTACGAGCAGTACTTC. Translation gives CSVTTSGRTYEQYF. The chain carries TRBV20-1 and TRBJ2-7, with TRBD2 matching over 9 bases. Germline CDR1 is DFQATT and CDR2 is SNEGSKA (reference sequence). The CDR3 has 14 residues. Germline trimming cut 7 bases from V and 2 bases from J; bases unmatched to any gene: 9.

This chain links TRBV9 with TRBJ1-1, with 8 positions matching TRBD1. Per the germline V gene, CDR1 is SGDLS and CDR2 is YYNGEE. Losses at the gene ends were 2 bases for V and 0 bases for J; bases not matched to a gene: 0. The CDR3 sequence is 14 residues long. CDR3 sequence (DNA): TGTGCCAGCAGCGTGGACAGGGTGAACACTGAAGCTTTCTTT. Amino acid sequence: CASSVDRVNTEAFF.

This clonotype has more than one count but fewer than ten. The chain uses TRBV11-2 and TRBJ2-5; D is unresolved. This CDR3 comprises 17 residues. V lost 0 bases and J 5 bases, leaving 19 bases between the germline ends. Germline V gene sequence: CDR1 SGHAT, CDR2 FQNNGV. The CDR3 region is CASSLDGIPPVHETQYF. The CDR3 DNA is TGTGCCAGCAGCTTAGATGGCATCCCTCCAGTCCACGAGACCCAGTACTTC.

This clonotype was detected a few times. The V gene is TRBV7-8, the J gene TRBJ2-6, with a tentative D call TRBD1 (6 bases). V lost 4 bases and J lost 0, with 10 bases in between. The CDR3 is 16 residues long. Germline loops: CDR1 SGHVS, CDR2 FQNEAQ. CDR3: CASSSGQLSGANVLTF. Written as DNA, the CDR3 is TGTGCCAGCAGCTCTGGACAGCTCTCTGGGGCCAACGTCCTGACTTTC.

V is TRBV4-2 and J is TRBJ2-1; D possibly uses TRBD1 or TRBD2 (5 bases each). Trimming took 2 bases from V and 6 from J, leaving 11 bases between them. CDR1 LGHNA and CDR2 YNFKEQ come from the germline V gene. The CDR3 extends over 14 amino acids. The CDR3 here is CASSQLFGGNEQFF. CDR3 bases: TGTGCCAGCAGCCAATTATTTGGGGGCAATGAGCAGTTCTTC.

This clonotype was found a few times. In DNA, the CDR3 is TGCAGTGCTAGAGATCCAATAGGGCGGGGGAACACCGGGGAGCTGTTTTTT. This gives the protein CSARDPIGRGNTGELFF. V and J are TRBV20-1 and TRBJ2-2, with D perhaps matching TRBD2 (6 bases). Germline CDR1 DFQATT, CDR2 SNEGSKA (reference sequence). Trimming cost V 0 bases and J 1 base, with 15 bases left between them. CDR3 size: 17 residues.

The rearrangement joins TRBV10-3 to TRBJ2-1; TRBD2 matches at 10 bases. V gave up 2 bases and J gave up 6 bases; unmatched junction bases: 4. Germline-derived CDR1 and CDR2 are ENHRY and SYGVKD. The CDR3 extends over 15 amino acids. CDR3 in amino acids: CAISEVAGGTNEQFF. In DNA form, the CDR3 reads TGTGCCATCAGTGAGGTAGCGGGGGGCACCAATGAGCAGTTCTTC.

This clonotype has only a few counts. V is TRBV3-1 and J is TRBJ2-7; 12 positions agree with TRBD2. The CDR3 has 17 amino acids. The ends lost 1 base at V and 3 bases at J; junction bases unmatched: 7. CDR1 and CDR2 from the germline V gene are LGHDT and YNNKEL (reference sequence). CDR3 protein: CASSQGTSGTILYEQYF. CDR3 DNA sequence: TGTGCCAGCAGCCAAGGGACTAGCGGGACTATCCTCTACGAGCAGTACTTC.

The table lists this clonotype with a few counts. The rearrangement uses TRBV4-3 and TRBJ2-6; D ambiguous. Germline CDR1 is LGHNA and CDR2 is YSLEER. The V end lost 1 base, the J end lost 0 bases, and 13 bases lay between the germline ends. The CDR3 runs to 18 residues. CDR3 protein: CASSQGGSRFSGANVLTF. CDR3 bases: TGCGCCAGCAGCCAAGGGGGTTCCAGATTCTCTGGGGCCAACGTCCTGACTTTC.

The gene calls are TRBV12-3 or TRBV12-4 and TRBJ2-5, with no clear D. The CDR3 is 14 amino acids. Trimming left V 1 base short and J 9 bases short, with 15 bases between. In nucleotides, the CDR3 is TGTGCCAGCAGTTTAGTGGCCGACGCCTTGTCCCAGTACTTC. Protein product: CASSLVADALSQYF.

This clonotype was detected ten times or more. This chain links TRBV6-6 with TRBJ2-1; D is perhaps TRBD1 or TRBD2 (6 bases each). V was pared by 5 bases and J by 4 bases, with 9 bases between. Germline values: CDR1 MNHNY, CDR2 SVGAGI (reference sequence). CDR3 length: 13 residues. The CDR3 DNA is TGTGCCAGCAGTGGGGGGCAATACAATGAGCAGTTCTTC. It yields the protein CASSGGQYNEQFF.

This clonotype was counted a few times. V is TRBV7-2 and J is TRBJ2-5, with D perhaps given as TRBD1 or TRBD2 (5 bases each). V lost 0 bases and J lost 4, with 15 bases in between. Germline lookup yields CDR1 SGHTA and CDR2 FQGNSA. CDR3 size: 16 residues. In DNA form, the CDR3 reads TGTGCCAGCAGCTTAGCCAGGGACCGAGGGTCAGAGACCCAGTACTTC. Translating gives CASSLARDRGSETQYF.

This clonotype was seen at least ten times. The V and J genes are TRBV10-3 and TRBJ1-1; weak D call: TRBD1 (5 bases). The germline V gene has CDR1 ENHRY and CDR2 SYGVKD. The CDR3 covers 12 residues. Trimming stripped 5 bases from V and 2 bases from J, with 6 bases between. The CDR3 loop reads CAISQGNTEAFF. The CDR3 region has the DNA TGTGCCATCAGTCAGGGAAACACTGAAGCTTTCTTT.

There are a few counts of this clonotype. The genes are TRBV9 and TRBJ2-1; 8 bases map to TRBD2. The germline CDR1 and CDR2 sequences are SGDLS and YYNGEE. The CDR3 runs to 14 residues. J gave up 8 bases and V 2 bases, and 6 bases lay outside the gene matches. CDR3 in amino acids: CASSVSGGGDEQFF. The CDR3 DNA reads TGTGCCAGCAGCGTGAGCGGGGGCGGCGATGAGCAGTTCTTC.

This clonotype has just a few counts. The gene calls are TRBV2 and TRBJ2-4; D gene ambiguous. CDR3 length: 11 amino acids. Germline lookup yields CDR1 SNHLY and CDR2 FYNNEI. V lost 4 bases and J lost 4, with 2 bases in between. The CDR3 reads CASSAKNIQYF. The DNA of the CDR3 is TGTGCCAGCAGTGCTAAAAACATTCAGTACTTC.

To note about this clonotype: Sequence at one end of the junction differs from germline and may be a read error. The CDR3 loop reads CASSQDTGGLGRWF. The CDR3 nucleotides read TGTGCCAGCAGCCAAGATACCGGGGGGCTGGGCCGGTGGTTC. The gene calls are TRBV3-1 and TRBJ2-5; possible D gene TRBD2, 7 bases. CDR3 size: 14 residues. From germline, CDR1 is LGHDT and CDR2 YNNKEL (reference sequence).

The rearrangement uses TRBV7-9 and TRBJ2-2; D not certain. There are 15 residues in the CDR3. The germline V and J ends were trimmed by 2 bases and 5 bases, with 12 bases remaining between them. CDR1 is SEHNR, CDR2 FQNEAQ, per germline (reference sequence). In DNA, the CDR3 is TGTGCCAGCAGCTTAAACCTCGCAGAGACCGGGGAGCTGTTTTTT. Amino acid sequence: CASSLNLAETGELFF.

This clonotype has more than one count but fewer than ten. The chain combines TRBV24-1 with TRBJ1-2, with D uncertain. The CDR3 has 14 residues. Between the trimmed V and J ends, which lost 3 bases and 6 bases, there was a span of 13 bases. Germline V CDR1 and CDR2: KGHDR, SFDVKD. The DNA of the CDR3 is TGTGCCACCAGTGATCCGTCGCACGCTCATGGCTACACCTTC. It is translated as CATSDPSHAHGYTF.

This clonotype was seen more than once but under ten times. This chain links TRBV12-3 or TRBV12-4 with TRBJ2-3; perhaps TRBD1 as D (5 bases). V lost 5 bases and J 4 bases, leaving 19 bases between the germline ends. This CDR3 has 16 amino acids. CDR3 nucleotides: TGTGCCAGCAGTCCTCTCGAGCTCCTAGGGGCAGATACGCAGTATTTT. It specifies CASSPLELLGADTQYF.

This clonotype was picked up many times. The rearrangement links TRBV6-1 to TRBJ2-5; 8 nucleotides agree with TRBD2. Germline CDR1 and CDR2: MNHNS and SASEGT. This CDR3 comprises 16 residues. The trim removed 6 bases at V and 7 bases at J, leaving 16 bases unmatched. The DNA of the CDR3 is TGTGCCAGCAGCCCCGTAAATGCGGGAGGAGTGGGGACCCAGTACTTC. As protein: CASSPVNAGGVGTQYF.

There are many counts of this clonotype. The V and J genes are TRBV7-2 and TRBJ2-7, with 10 bases fitting TRBD1. The CDR3 is made up of 15 amino acids. With V trimmed by 5 bases and J by 3 bases, 7 bases remained unmatched. The germline gives CDR1 SGHTA, CDR2 FQGNSA. CDR3: CASSARDRGFYEQYF. CDR3 coding DNA: TGTGCCAGCAGCGCCCGGGACAGGGGTTTCTACGAGCAGTACTTC.

The chain joins TRBV7-9 to TRBJ2-7; D remains ambiguous. CDR1 is SEHNR and CDR2 is FQNEAQ in the germline V gene (reference sequence). The CDR3 spans 12 residues. Trimming stripped 1 base from V and 9 bases from J, with 10 bases between. In nucleotides, the CDR3 is TGTGCCAGCAGCTTAGAAAATTCCGGGCAGTACTTC. It is translated as CASSLENSGQYF.

The V call is TRBV18, the J call TRBJ1-5; 8 positions agree with TRBD1. Unmatched junction bases numbered 3, after V lost 0 bases and J lost 2 bases. Germline-derived CDR1 and CDR2 are KGHSH and LQKENI. This CDR3 contains 16 residues. CDR3 coding DNA: TGTGCCAGCTCACCACCAACAGGGGGGGGCAATCAGCCCCAGCATTTT. It codes for CASSPPTGGGNQPQHF.

The V call is TRBV14, the J call TRBJ2-3; D remains ambiguous. CDR1 and CDR2 from the germline V gene are SGHDN and FVKESK. The V and J ends lost 6 bases and 4 bases respectively, with 11 bases between them. This CDR3 is 13 amino acids long. In nucleotides, the CDR3 is TGTGCCAGCAGTCGTGTCGTCCCAGATACGCAGTATTTT. It is translated as CASSRVVPDTQYF.